A single sample gave rise to the 17 T cell receptor beta chains below, sequenced in a study of radiation and T cells in renal cell carcinoma. The sample's treatment: treatment-naive control, cytoreductive nephrectomy. Measured with immunoSEQ multiplex PCR; TCRdb has only the in-frame clones, and not every one. The sample holds around 16,000 clones, around 58% seen once. This specimen consisted of tumor tissue, obtained from a patient whose treatment was nephrectomy without radiotherapy. The receptors were sampled from a middle-aged man with renal cell carcinoma.

This clone was seen a single time. V usage is TRBV27 and J usage is TRBJ2-2, with D possibly being TRBD1 (5 bases). The CDR3 runs to 13 residues. Trimming took off 6 bases at V and 4 bases at J, with 9 bases between the two ends. Germline CDR1 and CDR2: MNHEY and SMNVEV (reference sequence). CDR3 amino acids: CASSLTATGELFF. The CDR3 nucleotides are TGTGCCAGCAGCCTGACAGCCACCGGGGAGCTGTTTTTT.

The chain employs TRBV27 and TRBJ2-1, with TRBD1 as a possible D gene (5 bases). Germline assignment: CDR1 MNHEY and CDR2 SMNVEV (reference sequence). The V and J ends lost 7 bases and 5 bases respectively, with 15 bases between them. The CDR3 is made up of 14 amino acids. The CDR3 loop is CASNPGNSNNEQFF. As DNA, the CDR3 is TGTGCCAGCAACCCAGGGAACTCAAACAATGAGCAGTTCTTC.

The chain combines TRBV28 with TRBJ2-7, with a tentative D call TRBD1 (5 bases). Germline lookup yields CDR1 MDHEN and CDR2 SYDVKM. The V end was cut by 2 bases, the J end by 7 bases, with 9 bases between. CDR3 length equals 12 residues. The CDR3: CASSLPQGEQYF. For the CDR3, the DNA is TGTGCCAGCAGTTTACCTCAGGGAGAGCAGTACTTC. Full variable domain (remainder filled in from reference TRBV28 and TRBJ2-7): DVKVTQSSRYLVKRTGEKVFLECVQDMDHENMFWYRQDPGLGLRLIYFSYDVKMKEKGDIPEGYSVSREKKERFSLILESASTNQTSMYLCASSLPQGEQYFGPGTRLTVT.

The chain joins TRBV15 to TRBJ1-5, with D possibly matching TRBD1 (5 bases). Trimming shortened V by 4 bases and J by 6 bases, and 13 bases separated the two germline ends. The CDR3 spans 14 residues. Germline-derived CDR1 and CDR2 are LNHNV and YYDKDF (reference sequence). The DNA of the CDR3 is TGTGCCACCAGCACCAGGGTAACGGGTCAGCCCCAGCATTTT. This encodes CATSTRVTGQPQHF. Full variable domain (outside the CDR3, taken from reference TRBV15 and TRBJ1-5): DAMVIQNPRYQVTQFGKPVTLSCSQTLNHNVMYWYQQKSSQAPKLLFHYYDKDFNNEADTPDNFQSRRPNTSFCFLDIRSPGLGDTAMYLCATSTRVTGQPQHFGDGTRLSIL.

V is TRBV10-3 and J is TRBJ1-1; TRBD1 is a possible D gene (5 bases). V dropped 6 bases and J dropped 6 bases, with 23 bases sitting between them. CDR1 ENHRY and CDR2 SYGVKD come from the germline V gene. This CDR3 spans 16 amino acids. Written as DNA, the CDR3 is TGTGCCATCAGGTCCGGGGCGGAGGGGCCGCGCGCTGAAGCTTTCTTT. Its translation is CAIRSGAEGPRAEAFF.

Judged by abundance, this clone is medium-sized. The chain couples TRBV5-4 to TRBJ2-5; D may be TRBD1 (6 bases). Per germline, CDR1 SGHNT and CDR2 YYREEE (reference sequence). This CDR3 is built from 13 residues. Trimming removed 3 bases from V and 5 bases from J, with 11 bases in between. The CDR3 bases are TGTGCCAGCAGCTCCAGGGGTGGGGAGACCCAGTACTTC. Amino acid sequence: CASSSRGGETQYF.

The chain links TRBV5-4 to TRBJ2-7, with D uncertain. Trimming took 2 bases from V and 4 from J, leaving 7 bases between them. The CDR3 consists of 12 residues. CDR1 is SGHNT and CDR2 is YYREEE in the germline V gene (reference sequence). CDR3 sequence: CASSFAEYEQYF. CDR3 coding DNA: TGTGCCAGCAGCTTTGCGGAATACGAGCAGTACTTC.

The V gene is TRBV6-1, the J gene TRBJ1-6; no firm D call. The CDR3 covers 13 residues. Germline V gene lookup returns CDR1 MNHNS and CDR2 SASEGT. V lost 8 bases, J lost 10 bases, and 15 bases lay in between. Here the CDR3 reads CASSVPFFSPLHF. In DNA form, the CDR3 reads TGTGCCAGCTCCGTCCCGTTTTTCTCACCCCTCCACTTT.

The V call is TRBV6-5, the J call TRBJ2-3; D is unclear. V was cut by 6 bases and J by 5 bases, with 3 bases left in between. This CDR3 contains 10 residues. Germline CDR1 MNHEY, CDR2 SVGAGI. The CDR3 DNA reads as TGTGCCAGCAGGGGAGATACGCAGTATTTT. It translates to CASRGDTQYF.

The chain recombines TRBV27 with TRBJ2-5; D gene uncertain. Germline CDR1 MNHEY, CDR2 SMNVEV (reference sequence). The CDR3 is 15 amino acids. The V gene lost 6 bases and the J gene lost 0 bases, with 14 bases spanning the gap. The CDR3 spells CASSRHFSYQETQYF. CDR3 coding DNA: TGTGCCAGCAGCAGACATTTTTCTTACCAAGAGACCCAGTACTTC.

This clone has just a few counts. The chain joins TRBV5-1 to TRBJ1-5, with 7 bases that match TRBD1. The CDR3 contains 15 residues. From germline, CDR1 is SGHRS and CDR2 YFSETQ. With 0 bases clipped from V and 4 bases from J, the junction kept 4 bases outside the gene matches. Here the CDR3 reads CASSLGSGGNQPQHF. The DNA for the CDR3 is TGCGCCAGCAGCTTGGGGTCAGGGGGGAATCAGCCCCAGCATTTT.

V and J are TRBV19 and TRBJ2-1; unclear D gene. V dropped 2 bases and J dropped 7 bases, with 9 bases sitting between them. Per the germline V gene, CDR1 is LNHDA and CDR2 is SQIVND (reference sequence). The CDR3 length is 13 residues. CDR3 region: CASSISAYNEQFF. The DNA of the CDR3 is TGTGCCAGTAGTATATCAGCGTATAATGAGCAGTTCTTC.

The chain combines TRBV19 with TRBJ2-7; tentatively, D is TRBD2 (6 bases). Germline V CDR1 and CDR2: LNHDA, SQIVND (reference sequence). V lost 9 bases and J lost 3, with 18 bases in between. This CDR3 spans 14 amino acids. The CDR3 coding sequence is TGTGCCAGCCAACCCGGGAGCCCTTACTACGAGCAGTACTTC. This codes for CASQPGSPYYEQYF.

This rearrangement joins TRBV5-6 to TRBJ2-3; D could derive from TRBD1 or TRBD2 (5 bases each). Germline CDR1 reads SGHDT; CDR2 reads YYEEEE. This CDR3 is 15 amino acids long. V shed 0 bases and J shed 0 bases, with 8 bases lying between them. The CDR3 DNA follows: TGTGCCAGCAGCTTGGGGGGACCCAGCACAGATACGCAGTATTTT. Amino acid sequence: CASSLGGPSTDTQYF.

This clone is categorized as medium-sized. The chain couples TRBV5-1 to TRBJ2-2, with D possibly TRBD1 on 6 matching bases. This CDR3 has 17 residues. CDR1 is SGHRS, CDR2 YFSETQ, per germline. Deletions cut 2 bases from V and 4 bases from J, with 18 bases between. CDR3 sequence (DNA): TGCGCCAGCAGCTTTCCCTCAGGGGCTCGGGGCACCGGGGAGCTGTTTTTT. It codes for CASSFPSGARGTGELFF.

The chain has TRBV28 and TRBJ1-2; D may be TRBD1 (5 bases). In germline, CDR1 is MDHEN, CDR2 SYDVKM. The CDR3 covers 14 residues. V was pared by 7 bases and J by 6 bases, with 18 bases between. The CDR3 bases are TGTGCCAGCACCTCGAGTAAGGGGTGGGATGGCTACACCTTC. As protein: CASTSSKGWDGYTF.

By sample fraction, this clone is large (0.1 to 1%). The CDR3 reads CASSLEVDQPQHF. The CDR3 DNA is TGTGCCAGCAGCTTAGAGGTTGATCAGCCCCAGCATTTT. V and J are TRBV7-9 and TRBJ1-5, with no clear D. Trimming took 1 base from V and 5 from J, leaving 6 bases between them. Germline V gene lookup returns CDR1 SEHNR and CDR2 FQNEAQ (reference sequence). This CDR3 spans 13 amino acids.